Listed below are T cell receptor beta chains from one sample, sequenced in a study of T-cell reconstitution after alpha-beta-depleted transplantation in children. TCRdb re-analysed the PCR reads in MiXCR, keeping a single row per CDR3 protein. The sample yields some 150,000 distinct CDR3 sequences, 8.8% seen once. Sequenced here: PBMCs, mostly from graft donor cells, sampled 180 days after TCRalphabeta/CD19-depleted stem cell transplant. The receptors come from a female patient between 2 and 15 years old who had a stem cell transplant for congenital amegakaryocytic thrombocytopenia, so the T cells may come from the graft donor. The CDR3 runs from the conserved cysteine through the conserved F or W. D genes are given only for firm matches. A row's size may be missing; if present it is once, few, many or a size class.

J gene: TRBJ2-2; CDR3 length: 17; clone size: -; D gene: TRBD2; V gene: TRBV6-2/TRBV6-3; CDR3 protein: CASRTTSGGGNTGELFF; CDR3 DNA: TGTGCCAGCAGGACGACTAGCGGGGGGGGAAACACCGGGGAGCTGTTTTTT
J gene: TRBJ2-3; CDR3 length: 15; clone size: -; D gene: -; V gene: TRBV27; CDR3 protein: CASSFAGGGTDTQYF; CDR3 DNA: TGTGCCAGCAGTTTCGCGGGCGGTGGGACAGATACGCAGTATTTT
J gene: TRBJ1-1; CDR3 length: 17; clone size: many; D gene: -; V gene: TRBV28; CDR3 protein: CASNLPLVSGGTTEAFF; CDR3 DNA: TGTGCCAGCAATCTCCCCCTGGTTTCCGGGGGGACCACTGAAGCTTTCTTT
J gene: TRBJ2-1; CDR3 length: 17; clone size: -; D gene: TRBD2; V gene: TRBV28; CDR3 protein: CASSFAWGTSGKGGQFF; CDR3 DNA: TGTGCCAGCAGTTTTGCCTGGGGGACTAGCGGGAAGGGGGGGCAGTTCTTC
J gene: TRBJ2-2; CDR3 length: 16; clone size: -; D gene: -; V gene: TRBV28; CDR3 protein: CASRGWAGLAGAELFF; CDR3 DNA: TGTGCCAGCCGAGGCTGGGCAGGGCTCGCCGGGGCGGAGCTGTTTTTT
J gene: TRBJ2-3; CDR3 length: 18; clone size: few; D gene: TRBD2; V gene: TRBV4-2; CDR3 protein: CASSQGLAGGYNTDTQYF; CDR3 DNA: TGTGCCAGCAGCCAGGGACTAGCGGGAGGTTATAATACAGATACGCAGTATTTT
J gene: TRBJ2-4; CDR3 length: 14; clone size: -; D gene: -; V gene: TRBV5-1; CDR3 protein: CASSLGQTLNIQYF; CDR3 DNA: TGCGCCAGCAGCTTGGGACAGACCTTAAACATTCAGTACTTC
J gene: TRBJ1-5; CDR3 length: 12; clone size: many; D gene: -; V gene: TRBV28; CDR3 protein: CASSQRYQPQHF; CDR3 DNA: TGTGCCAGCAGTCAACGTTATCAGCCCCAGCATTTT
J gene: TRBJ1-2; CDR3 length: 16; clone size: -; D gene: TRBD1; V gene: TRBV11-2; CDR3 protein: CASSSRQGSTLYGYTF; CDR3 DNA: TGTGCCAGCAGCTCGCGACAGGGCTCTACGCTCTATGGCTACACCTTC
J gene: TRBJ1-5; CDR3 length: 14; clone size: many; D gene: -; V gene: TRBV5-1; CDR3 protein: CASSLIPSNQPQHF; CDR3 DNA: TGCGCCAGCAGCTTGATTCCTAGCAATCAGCCCCAGCATTTT
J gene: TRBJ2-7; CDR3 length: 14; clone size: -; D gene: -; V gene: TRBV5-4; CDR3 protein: CASSLDFSLTEQYF; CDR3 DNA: TGTGCCAGCAGCTTGGATTTCAGCCTAACCGAGCAGTACTTC
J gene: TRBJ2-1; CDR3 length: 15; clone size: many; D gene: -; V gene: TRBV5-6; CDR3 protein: CASSLAGALDNEQFF; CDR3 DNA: TGTGCCAGCAGCTTGGCTGGAGCGTTGGACAATGAGCAGTTCTTC